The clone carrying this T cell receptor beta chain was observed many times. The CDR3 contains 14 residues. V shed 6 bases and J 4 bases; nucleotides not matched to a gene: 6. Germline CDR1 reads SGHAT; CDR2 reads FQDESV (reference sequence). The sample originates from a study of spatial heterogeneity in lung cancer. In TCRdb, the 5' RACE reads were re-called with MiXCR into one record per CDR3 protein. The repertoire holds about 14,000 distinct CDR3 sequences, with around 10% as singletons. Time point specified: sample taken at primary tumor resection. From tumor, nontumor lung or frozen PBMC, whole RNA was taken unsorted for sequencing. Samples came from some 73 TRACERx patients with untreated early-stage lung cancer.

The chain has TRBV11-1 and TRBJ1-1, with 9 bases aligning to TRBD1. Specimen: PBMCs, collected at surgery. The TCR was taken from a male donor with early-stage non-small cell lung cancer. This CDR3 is CASRGQGFSTEAFF. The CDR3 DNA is TGTGCCAGCAGGGGACAGGGCTTTAGCACTGAAGCTTTCTTT.